Following are 6 T cell receptor beta chains from one sample sequenced in a study of blood T cells in healthy people across ages. A sample-barcoded 5' primer and a J-beta primer mix were used in a second PCR of about 7 to 12 cycles. TCRdb re-called the 5' RACE reads through MiXCR, storing one row per CDR3 protein. Of hundreds of thousands of distinct CDR3 sequences listed, 20% to 30% were seen once; the top ten hold less than 9%. These data were also filed under a second study, of T cells of mothers and their children.

The sample consisted of blood. These receptors all stem from a boy between 5 and 17 years old in good health.

This sequence joins TRBV28 and TRBJ2-1; D gene uncertain. With 6 bases removed from V and 8 bases from J, the gap between germline ends came to 14 bases. Germline lookup yields CDR1 MDHEN and CDR2 SYDVKM. The CDR3 totals 13 residues. The CDR3 loop is CASRGTPAYEQFF. CDR3 DNA: TGTGCCAGCAGGGGCACCCCGGCCTATGAGCAGTTCTTC.

The genes are TRBV6-1 and TRBJ2-7, with 11 bases matching TRBD2. CDR3 size: 18 residues. With 6 bases clipped from V and 4 bases from J, the junction kept 17 bases outside the gene matches. Germline CDR1 reads MNHNS; CDR2 reads SASEGT. Here the CDR3 DNA reads TGTGCCAGCAGCCCTACTGTAGCGGGAGGGCCGGGTTTGTACGAGCAGTACTTC. This sequence encodes CASSPTVAGGPGLYEQYF.

The rearrangement links TRBV21-1 to TRBJ2-7; the DNA was not used to check the table's D call, TRBD1. TRBV21-1 is marked as a pseudogene. The CDR3 sequence is 24 residues long. CDR3 bases: TGTGCCAGCAGCAGGTCAAGGGCCGTATTTGACTCTAATCGGGACAGGTACTCCTACTACGAGCAGTACTTC. Translation gives CASSRSRAVFDSNRDRYSYYEQYF.

V usage is TRBV5-1 and J usage is TRBJ2-5, with TRBD1 matching 8 bases. The J call could be wrong; TRBJ2-7 is a better fit for the DNA end. The germline V gene encodes CDR1 SGHRS and CDR2 YFSETQ. This CDR3 contains 14 residues. The CDR3 loop is CASSDGTGVHEQYF. CDR3 DNA: TGCGCCAGCAGCGACGGGACAGGTGTACACGAGCAGTACTTC.

The chain employs TRBV9 and TRBJ2-3; 9 bases line up with TRBD2. Germline CDR1 is SGDLS and CDR2 is YYNGEE. J lost 2 bases, V lost 7 bases, and 5 bases had no gene match. The length of the CDR3 is 14 residues. The CDR3 DNA reads TGTGCCAGCTCCGGCGGGGGGGACACAGATACGCAGTATTTT. Translated: CASSGGGDTDTQYF.

CDR3 sequence: CSASEGAVSYNEQFF. In nucleotides, the CDR3 is TGCAGTGCTAGTGAGGGGGCAGTTTCCTACAATGAGCAGTTCTTC. The V and J genes are TRBV20-1 and TRBJ2-1; TRBD1 aligns across 7 bases. V was clipped by 3 bases and J by 1 base; unmatched bases: 6. The CDR3 is made up of 15 amino acids. Germline V gene lookup returns CDR1 DFQATT and CDR2 SNEGSKA (reference sequence).